Here is one T cell receptor (beta chain) with its context. V lost 5 bases and J lost 0, with 12 bases in between. Germline V gene data show CDR1 as SGHDT and CDR2 as YYEEEE. This CDR3 is 14 amino acids long. The sample originates from a study of blood T cell repertoires in COVID-19. Background on the study: Specimens from acute and convalescent COVID-19 originated in the United States, Italy and Spain.

The authors' processing: Using reference gene primer amplification, nucleated cell counts were estimated. Data came from immunoSEQ multiplex PCR; TCRdb stores just in-frame clones and leaves some out. The D gene and trimming were derived from the DNA, and the V and J assignments and clone size from that table. The table shows some 200,000 clones, with approximately 84% occurring only once. The sequencing sample was made of peripheral blood. This sequence joins TRBV5-6 and TRBJ2-7, with unresolved D. The origin of this receptor is a woman aged 45-60 years with active or convalescent COVID-19. CDR3 bases: TGTGCCAGCAGGACTCTCAGCAACTCCTACGAGCAGTACTTC. It codes for CASRTLSNSYEQYF.